This T cell receptor (beta chain) was retrieved from a study of cytomegalovirus exposure and HLA in healthy donors. Study-level information: About 180 million T cells yielded 90 million to 130 million unique TCR beta sequences, as an earlier analysis found.

Concerning this clone: No antigen is known for it.

Both 60 Vbeta primers and 13 Jbeta primers went into the PCR. Produced via immunoSEQ multiplex PCR; TCRdb's table is partial and in-frame only. The table has over 20,000 clones, about four fifths seen once; the top ten hold roughly 4.3%. Findings and limits, study-wide: An analysis done earlier found most TCR beta V segments productive about 87% or about 30% of the time. Whilst most TCR sequences proved rare, a subset of public TCRs occurred across many donors.

The sample comprised PBMCs. The receptor's source is a male donor in good health and CMV-seronegative.

The CDR3, as DNA: TGTGCCAGCAGCCCACCCAGCGGAGAGACAATAGATACGCAGTATTTT. This sequence encodes CASSPPSGETIDTQYF. The rearrangement uses TRBV7-9 and TRBJ2-3, with D possibly being TRBD2 (5 bases). The CDR3 consists of 16 residues. V was shortened by 5 bases and J by 5 bases, with 20 bases between the two germline ends. Germline V gene data show CDR1 as SEHNR and CDR2 as FQNEAQ (reference sequence).